The present T cell receptor (beta chain) was sequenced within a study of blood T cell repertoires in COVID-19. Study at large: Italy, Spain and the United States were the sources of the convalescent and acute COVID-19 samples. PBMCs, B-cell-depleted T cells, or T cells were the source of the cDNA or gDNA that made up the material.

Methods used by the authors: Estimated nucleated cell counts came from reference gene primer amplification. TCRdb's copy holds only in-frame clones and misses some; the assay was immunoSEQ multiplex PCR. V, J and clone size were drawn from that table, and D and trimming were deduced from the DNA. Of about 93,000 clones detected, about 88% appear once; the ten largest clones hold 15% to 20%. About this clone itself: A read error may account for a junction end that differs from germline.

CDR3 length: 12 residues. Germline V gives CDR1 SGHDT, CDR2 YYEEEE. The source of this sequence is a woman aged 80 or over with acute or convalescent COVID-19. The chain recombines TRBV5-6 with TRBJ2-4, with D possibly TRBD2 on 5 matching bases. Input material: peripheral blood. CDR3 amino acids: CASSFVAGIQYF. In DNA form, the CDR3 reads TGTGCCAGCAGCTTCGTCGCGGGCATTCAGTACTTT.